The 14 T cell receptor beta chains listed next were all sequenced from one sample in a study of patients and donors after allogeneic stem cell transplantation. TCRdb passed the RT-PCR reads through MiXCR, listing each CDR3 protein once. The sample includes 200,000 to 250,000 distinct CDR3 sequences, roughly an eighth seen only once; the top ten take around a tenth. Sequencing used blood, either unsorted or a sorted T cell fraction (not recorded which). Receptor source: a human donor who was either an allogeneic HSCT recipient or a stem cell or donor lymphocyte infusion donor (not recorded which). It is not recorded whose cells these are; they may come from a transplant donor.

CDR3 residues: CAWKGGDTGELFF. CDR3 DNA sequence: TGTGCCTGGAAGGGCGGAGACACCGGGGAGCTGTTTTTT. The chain recombines TRBV30 with TRBJ2-2, with D hard to call. The CDR3 contains 13 residues. The V gene lost 4 bases and the J gene lost 3 bases, with 9 bases spanning the gap. CDR1 is GTSNPN, CDR2 SVGIG, per germline (reference sequence).

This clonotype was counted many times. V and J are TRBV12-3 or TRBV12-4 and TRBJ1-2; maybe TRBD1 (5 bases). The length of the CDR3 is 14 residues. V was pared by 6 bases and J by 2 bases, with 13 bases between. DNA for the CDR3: TGTGCCAGCAGGGGGACGGGGTTGAACTATGGCTACACCTTC. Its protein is CASRGTGLNYGYTF.

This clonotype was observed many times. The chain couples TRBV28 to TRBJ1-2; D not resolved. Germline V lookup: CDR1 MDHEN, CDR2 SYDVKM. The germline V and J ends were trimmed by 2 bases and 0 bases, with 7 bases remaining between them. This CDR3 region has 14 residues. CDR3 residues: CASSLRPTNYGYTF. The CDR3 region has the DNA TGTGCCAGCAGTTTACGGCCTACTAACTATGGCTACACCTTC.

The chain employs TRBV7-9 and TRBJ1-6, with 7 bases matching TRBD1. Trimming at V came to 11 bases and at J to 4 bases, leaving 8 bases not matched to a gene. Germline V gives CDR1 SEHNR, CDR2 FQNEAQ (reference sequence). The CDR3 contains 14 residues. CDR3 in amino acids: CAGWTGRYNSPLHF. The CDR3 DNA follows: TGTGCCGGATGGACAGGACGATATAATTCACCCCTCCACTTT.

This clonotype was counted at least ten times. For the CDR3, the DNA is TGTGCCAGCAGTGAAGCCCACACCTCCTATGGCTACACCTTC. It codes for CASSEAHTSYGYTF. This sequence joins TRBV2 and TRBJ1-2; no definite D call. Germline V gives CDR1 SNHLY, CDR2 FYNNEI. The CDR3 totals 14 residues. Trimming took off 0 bases at V and 4 bases at J, with 9 bases between the two ends.

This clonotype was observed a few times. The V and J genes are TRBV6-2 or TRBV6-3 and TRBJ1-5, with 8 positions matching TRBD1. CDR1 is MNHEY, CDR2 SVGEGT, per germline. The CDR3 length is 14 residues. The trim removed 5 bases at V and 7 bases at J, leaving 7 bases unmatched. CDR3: CASSPRTGLQPQHF. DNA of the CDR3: TGTGCCAGCAGTCCTCGGACAGGGCTCCAGCCCCAGCATTTT.

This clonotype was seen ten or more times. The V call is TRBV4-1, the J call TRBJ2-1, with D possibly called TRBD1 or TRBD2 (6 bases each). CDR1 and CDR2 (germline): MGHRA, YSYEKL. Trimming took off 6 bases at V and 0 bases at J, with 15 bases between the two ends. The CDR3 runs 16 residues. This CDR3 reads CASRKLGGSSYNEQFF. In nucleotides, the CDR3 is TGCGCCAGCAGGAAGTTAGGGGGGAGCTCCTACAATGAGCAGTTCTTC.

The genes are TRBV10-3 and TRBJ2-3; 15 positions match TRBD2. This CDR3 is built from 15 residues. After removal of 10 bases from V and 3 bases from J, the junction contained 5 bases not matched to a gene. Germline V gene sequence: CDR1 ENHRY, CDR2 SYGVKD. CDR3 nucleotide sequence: TGTGCCACCATAGGGACTAGCGGGAGGACAGATACGCAGTATTTT. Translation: CATIGTSGRTDTQYF.

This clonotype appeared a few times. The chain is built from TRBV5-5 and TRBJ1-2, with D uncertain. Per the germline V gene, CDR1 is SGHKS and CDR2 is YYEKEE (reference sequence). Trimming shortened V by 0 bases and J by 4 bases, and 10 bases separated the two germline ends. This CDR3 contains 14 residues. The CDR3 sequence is CASSLEVRAYGYTF. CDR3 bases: TGTGCCAGCAGCTTGGAGGTCCGGGCCTATGGCTACACCTTC. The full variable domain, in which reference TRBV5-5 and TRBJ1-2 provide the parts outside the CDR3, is DAGVTQSPTHLIKTRGQQVTLRCSPISGHKSVSWYQQVLGQGPQFIFQYYEKEERGRGNFPDRFSARQFPNYSSELNVNALLLGDSALYLCASSLEVRAYGYTFGSGTRLTVV.

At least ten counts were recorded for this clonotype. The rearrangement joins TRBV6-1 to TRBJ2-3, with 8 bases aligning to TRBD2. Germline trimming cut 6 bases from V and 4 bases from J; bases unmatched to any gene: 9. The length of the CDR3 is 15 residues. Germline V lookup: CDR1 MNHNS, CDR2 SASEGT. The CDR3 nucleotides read TGTGCCAGCAGCTCAACAGCGGGAGTGGCAGATACGCAGTATTTT. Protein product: CASSSTAGVADTQYF.

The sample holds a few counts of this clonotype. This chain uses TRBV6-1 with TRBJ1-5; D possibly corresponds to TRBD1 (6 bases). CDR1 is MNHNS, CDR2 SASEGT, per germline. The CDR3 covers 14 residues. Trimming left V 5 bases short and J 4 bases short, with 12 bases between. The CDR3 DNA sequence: TGTGCCAGCAGTCCACAGGGTAGGAATCAGCCCCAGCATTTT. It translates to CASSPQGRNQPQHF.

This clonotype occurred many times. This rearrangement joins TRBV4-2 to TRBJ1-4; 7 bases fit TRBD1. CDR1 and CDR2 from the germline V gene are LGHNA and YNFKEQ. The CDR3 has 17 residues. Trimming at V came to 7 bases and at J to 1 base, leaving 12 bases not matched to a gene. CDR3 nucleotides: TGTGCCAGCACACGACAGGGACGACTTGGAACTAATGAAAAACTGTTTTTT. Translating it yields CASTRQGRLGTNEKLFF.

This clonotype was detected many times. The CDR3, as DNA: TGCGCCAGCAGCCTCAGGGCGGCTAATGAAAAACTGTTTTTT. It yields the protein CASSLRAANEKLFF. The gene calls are TRBV5-1 and TRBJ1-4, with D maybe TRBD1 (5 bases). The germline V gene encodes CDR1 SGHRS and CDR2 YFSETQ. V was pared by 4 bases and J by 3 bases, with 10 bases between. This CDR3 is 14 amino acids long.

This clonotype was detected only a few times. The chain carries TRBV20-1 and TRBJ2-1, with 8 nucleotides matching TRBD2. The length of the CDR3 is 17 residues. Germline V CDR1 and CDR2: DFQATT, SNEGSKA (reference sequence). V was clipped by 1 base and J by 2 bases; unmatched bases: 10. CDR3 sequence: CSARGLGSRGAYNEQFF. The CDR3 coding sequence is TGCAGTGCTAGAGGTTTGGGTTCGCGGGGGGCCTACAATGAGCAGTTCTTC.